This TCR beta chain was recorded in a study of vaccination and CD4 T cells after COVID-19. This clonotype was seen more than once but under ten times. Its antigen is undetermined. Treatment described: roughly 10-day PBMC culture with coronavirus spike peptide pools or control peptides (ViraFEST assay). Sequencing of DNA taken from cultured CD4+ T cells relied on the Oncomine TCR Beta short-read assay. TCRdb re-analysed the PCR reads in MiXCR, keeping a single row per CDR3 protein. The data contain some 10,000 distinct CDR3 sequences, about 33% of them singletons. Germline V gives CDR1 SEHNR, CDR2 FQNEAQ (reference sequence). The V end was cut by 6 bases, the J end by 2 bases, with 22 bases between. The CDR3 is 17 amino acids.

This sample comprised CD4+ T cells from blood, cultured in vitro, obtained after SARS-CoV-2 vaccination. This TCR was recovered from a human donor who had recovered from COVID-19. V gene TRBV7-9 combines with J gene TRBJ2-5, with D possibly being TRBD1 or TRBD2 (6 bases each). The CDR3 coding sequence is TGTGCCAGCAGTTGGGACTTTGCGGGGACACGACAAGAGACCCAGTACTTC. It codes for CASSWDFAGTRQETQYF.